This T cell receptor beta chain emerged from a study of blood T cell repertoires in COVID-19. Study details: The cDNA or gDNA used as material had been derived from T cells, B-cell-depleted T cells, or PBMCs.

In the original processing: The authors estimated nucleated cell counts from reference gene primer amplification. Profiling relied on immunoSEQ multiplex PCR, and the TCRdb table lists in-frame clones only, not all of them. The V and J calls and clone size are taken from that table; D and trimming were inferred from the DNA. Among a few hundred thousand clones listed, roughly 90% were seen once. Adults between roughly 18 and 95 years of age took part from 20 to 25 US areas. The germline gives CDR1 KGHSH, CDR2 LQKENI. CDR3 size: 13 residues. V shed 4 bases, J shed 6 bases, and the junction held 4 bases outside the gene matches.

The J gene is TRBJ1-2, the V gene TRBV18, with 8 bases fitting TRBD1. The TCR was taken from a man younger than 40 who had been exposed to COVID-19. The material sequenced was PBMCs or T cells enriched from blood (not recorded which). Written as DNA, the CDR3 is TGTGCCAGCTCACTGGCAGGGGGCAATGGCTACACCTTC. This gives the protein CASSLAGGNGYTF.